The 16 T cell receptor beta chains in this list originate from one sample, sequenced in a study of blood T cells in healthy people across ages. Next came a second PCR, run for about 7 to 12 cycles, which used a sample-barcoded 5' primer along with a J-beta primer mix. MiXCR was run by TCRdb on the 5' RACE reads, yielding one entry per CDR3 protein. Among approximately 490,000 distinct CDR3 sequences listed, nearly 25% were seen once. The sample also formed part of further work on T cells of mothers and their children.

The sequencing sample was made of blood. These receptors were collected from a boy between 5 and 17 years old in good health.

V gene TRBV4-2 combines with J gene TRBJ1-2, with TRBD1 identical over 9 bases. The CDR3 is made up of 17 amino acids. J lost 1 base, V lost 4 bases, and 10 bases had no gene match. Germline V lookup: CDR1 LGHNA, CDR2 YNFKEQ. This CDR3 is CASSPSGQGVGNYGYTF. In DNA, the CDR3 is TGTGCCAGCAGCCCTTCGGGACAGGGAGTTGGTAACTATGGCTACACCTTC.

V usage is TRBV4-1 and J usage is TRBJ2-1; TRBD2 aligns across 11 bases. CDR3 size: 18 residues. The germline CDR1 and CDR2 sequences are MGHRA and YSYEKL. The J segment lost 8 bases and the V segment lost 0 bases, leaving 12 bases of the junction unmatched. CDR3 in DNA: TGCGCCAGCAGCCAAGAGTCCCCACTAGCGGGAGTAGCCCATGAGCAGTTCTTC. It codes for CASSQESPLAGVAHEQFF.

This clonotype was observed many times. This rearrangement joins TRBV7-9 to TRBJ2-5, with 7 positions matching TRBD2. Germline CDR1 and CDR2: SEHNR and FQNEAQ (reference sequence). V trimming: 8 bases; J trimming: 1 base; junction bases outside the gene matches: 4. CDR3 length: 13 amino acids. The CDR3 loop reads CASSRGVQETQYF. The CDR3, as DNA: TGTGCCAGCTCCCGGGGGGTCCAAGAGACCCAGTACTTC.

There are a few counts of this clonotype. Sequence at one end of the junction differs from germline and may be a read error. The rearrangement joins TRBV27 to TRBJ2-7, with a tentative D call TRBD1 (6 bases). CDR3 size: 13 residues. CDR1 and CDR2 from the germline V gene are MNHEY and SMNVEV (reference sequence). CDR3 residues: CTSSSIKGDEQYF. The CDR3 bases are TGTACCAGCAGTTCCATAAAGGGGGACGAGCAGTACTTC.

This clonotype was seen only a few times. J is TRBJ1-2 and V is TRBV29-1; a possible D gene is TRBD1 (5 bases). Germline-derived CDR1 and CDR2 are SQVTM and ANQGSEA. V was cut by 3 bases and J by 5 bases, with 10 bases left in between. The CDR3 is 12 amino acids. The CDR3 loop reads CSVEGRKYGYTF. The CDR3 coding sequence is TGCAGCGTTGAGGGGCGGAAATATGGCTACACCTTC.

This clonotype was detected a few times. The chain joins TRBV7-9 to TRBJ1-2; no clear D gene. CDR1 and CDR2 (germline): SEHNR, FQNEAQ (reference sequence). With 3 bases removed from V and 7 bases from J, the gap between germline ends came to 15 bases. CDR3 length: 14 residues. The CDR3 spells CASSLRQERGGYTF. The CDR3 nucleotides are TGTGCCAGCAGCTTGAGGCAGGAACGGGGTGGCTACACCTTC.

This chain uses TRBV2 with TRBJ2-5; D is uncertain. The V end was cut by 2 bases, the J end by 10 bases, with 8 bases between. This CDR3 comprises 11 residues. In germline, CDR1 is SNHLY, CDR2 FYNNEI. CDR3 loop: CASSEQFGQYF. CDR3 nucleotide sequence: TGTGCCAGCAGTGAACAGTTTGGCCAGTACTTC.

The V call is TRBV19, the J call TRBJ1-1, with D possibly TRBD1 on 5 matching bases. V lost 11 bases and J 7 bases, leaving 17 bases between the germline ends. The length of the CDR3 is 12 residues. Per the germline V gene, CDR1 is LNHDA and CDR2 is SQIVND (reference sequence). This CDR3 reads CALEGRGGEAFF. CDR3 DNA sequence: TGTGCCCTTGAAGGGCGGGGGGGTGAAGCTTTCTTT.

This clonotype was counted a single time. The genes are TRBV12-3 or TRBV12-4 and TRBJ1-2; no reliable D call. V lost 1 base, J lost 2 bases, and 14 bases lay in between. CDR3 length equals 16 residues. In DNA, the CDR3 is TGTGCCAGCAGTTTAGGAGCCCGATCTCCCAACTATGGCTACACCTTC. Protein: CASSLGARSPNYGYTF.

As to this clonotype: Germline and junction disagree at one end, which may indicate a read error. The rearrangement links TRBV7-7 to TRBJ2-5, with no clear D. The CDR3 has 14 amino acids. Germline assignment: CDR1 SSHAT and CDR2 FNYEAQ (reference sequence). The CDR3 coding sequence is TGTGCTAGCAGCTTAAACCTAGGGCTGGAGACCCAGTACTTC. Encoded protein: CASSLNLGLETQYF.

J is TRBJ1-1 and V is TRBV29-1; D is ambiguous. With 3 bases removed from V and 1 base from J, the gap between germline ends came to 15 bases. This CDR3 is built from 15 residues. Germline V lookup: CDR1 SQVTM, CDR2 ANQGSEA. The DNA of the CDR3 is TGCAGCGTTGACCTAATACGGAGCACGAACACTGAAGCTTTCTTT. The encoded protein is CSVDLIRSTNTEAFF. Filled out from reference TRBV29-1 and TRBJ1-1, the complete variable domain reads SAVISQKPSRDICQRGTSLTIQCQVDSQVTMMFWYRQQPGQSLTLIATANQGSEATYESGFVIDKFPISRPNLTFSTLTVSNMSPEDSSIYLCSVDLIRSTNTEAFFGQGTRLTVV.

This clonotype was counted between two and nine times. The rearrangement uses TRBV28 and TRBJ1-2, with 7 bases identical to TRBD1. This CDR3 region has 15 residues. In germline, CDR1 is MDHEN, CDR2 SYDVKM. The ends lost 4 bases at V and 4 bases at J; junction bases unmatched: 9. CDR3 nucleotide sequence: TGTGCCAGCAGTTCCCCCGACAGGGAGGGCTATGGCTACACCTTC. Protein product: CASSSPDREGYGYTF.

This clonotype has more than one count but fewer than ten. The chain joins TRBV12-3 or TRBV12-4 to TRBJ2-1; tentatively, D is TRBD1 (5 bases). The J call may not be correct, given that the DNA end is closer to TRBJ2-7. The CDR3 sequence is 16 residues long. The CDR3 DNA is TGTGCCAGCAGTCCCCTTGCAGGGTCCCACTCCTACGAGCAGTACTTC. Translation: CASSPLAGSHSYEQYF.

This clonotype was counted between two and nine times. A junction end diverges from the germline sequence, so it may reflect a read error. V usage is TRBV20-1 and J usage is TRBJ1-2; D ambiguous. CDR3 length: 13 amino acids. Germline V gene lookup returns CDR1 DFQATT and CDR2 SNEGSKA (reference sequence). The CDR3 nucleotides are TGCAGTGCTAATTGGGTCGGTAACCATGGCTACACCTTC. Its protein is CSANWVGNHGYTF.

This clonotype was found a few times. J is TRBJ2-3 and V is TRBV30; D uncertain. The CDR3 totals 14 residues. Germline lookup yields CDR1 GTSNPN and CDR2 SVGIG (reference sequence). V gave up 6 bases and J gave up 0 bases, with 13 bases separating them. The CDR3 DNA sequence: TGTGCCTGCTCGAATACGGGCAGCACAGATACGCAGTATTTT. Amino acids: CACSNTGSTDTQYF.

This clonotype appeared a few times. J is TRBJ2-1 and V is TRBV4-1; no definite D call. Trimming cost V 0 bases and J 8 bases, with 8 bases left between them. Germline CDR1 is MGHRA and CDR2 is YSYEKL. This CDR3 has 13 residues. The DNA for the CDR3 is TGCGCCAGCAGCCAAGATAAGTCGGATGAGCAGTTCTTC. It translates to CASSQDKSDEQFF.